Presented here are 4 T cell receptor beta chains from one specimen sequenced in a study of blood T cell repertoires in COVID-19. Method: immunoSEQ multiplex PCR; TCRdb's copy keeps in-frame clones and lacks some. The sample records some 110,000 clones, over 55% being singletons. Input material: peripheral blood. These receptors all stem from a human donor with acute or convalescent COVID-19. The donor label of this sample is uncertain.

This clone was found once. This rearrangement joins TRBV19 to TRBJ2-3; the D gene is possibly TRBD1 (6 bases). Germline CDR1 reads LNHDA; CDR2 reads SQIVND (reference sequence). CDR3 length: 15 amino acids. The V and J ends lost 5 bases and 4 bases respectively, with 16 bases between them. The DNA of the CDR3 is TGTGCCAGTAGTTCTCGGACAGCGCCGGCAGATACGCAGTATTTT. This codes for CASSSRTAPADTQYF.

This rearrangement joins TRBV3-1 (or the pseudogene TRBV3-2) to TRBJ1-2, with 8 bases that match TRBD1. The germline CDR1 and CDR2 sequences are LGHDT and YNNKEL (reference sequence). With 3 bases clipped from V and 2 bases from J, the junction kept 2 bases outside the gene matches. This CDR3 has 14 amino acids. This chain's CDR3 is CASSQRTGNYGYTF. The CDR3 DNA sequence: TGTGCCAGCAGCCAGAGGACAGGGAACTATGGCTACACCTTC.

V is TRBV28 and J is TRBJ1-2; TRBD1 agrees at 8 bases. Germline CDR1 and CDR2: MDHEN and SYDVKM. J lost 4 bases, V lost 6 bases, and 10 bases had no gene match. The CDR3 consists of 15 residues. CDR3 region: CASSSGTGLLYGYTF. CDR3 bases: TGTGCCAGCAGCTCCGGGACAGGCCTTCTCTATGGCTACACCTTC.

The table lists this clone with a few counts. The J gene is TRBJ1-1, the V gene TRBV18; 7 positions match TRBD1. CDR1 is KGHSH, CDR2 LQKENI, per germline. The CDR3 is 13 amino acids. Trimming at V came to 6 bases and at J to 2 bases, leaving 3 bases not matched to a gene. DNA for the CDR3: TGTGCCAGCTCCAGGGACAGAAACACTGAAGCTTTCTTT. Translation gives CASSRDRNTEAFF. The full variable domain, completed using reference TRBV18 and TRBJ1-1, is NAGVMQNPRHLVRRRGQEARLRCSPMKGHSHVYWYRQLPEEGLKFMVYLQKENIIDESGMPKERFSAEFPKEGPSILRIQQVVRGDSAAYFCASSRDRNTEAFFGQGTRLTVV.